The T cell receptor beta chain described here comes from a study of blood T cells in healthy people across ages (dated by TCRdb to the mid-2010s). For the wider study: In model experiments, template switching captured roughly one uniquely barcoded TCR beta cDNA molecule for every two T cells. For two donors (one aged 18 to 29 and one aged 80 or older), the study analyzed two additional independent replicas of 1 million unique cDNA reads from the same blood draw. Four age groups were formed from the donors: young (average roughly 15 years), middle-aged (approximately 39), aged (62) and long-lived (more than 75). To avoid experimental bias, donors of different ages were randomly spread across the sequencing lanes. To track age-related changes in TCR beta repertoire diversity, the study relied on deep sequencing normalized with unique cDNA molecular identifiers.

Including cysteine and phenylalanine, the CDR3 has 14 amino acids. The entry retains the CDR3 DNA only, 42 bases that are in frame from base 1. As encoded in the germline V gene, CDR1 is SGHRS while CDR2 is YFSETQ. Between the V and J ends, shortened by 1 base and 3 bases respectively, the junction contains 10 bases. The roughly 39 donors, aged about 6 to 95 years, were systemically healthy Caucasian individuals from Russia. Ten milliliters of peripheral blood were drawn from each donor into EDTA-treated Vacutainer tubes. PBMCs were isolated by Ficoll-Paque density-gradient centrifugation, with at least 6.5 million obtained per sample. Trizol reagent was used to extract total RNA from the PBMCs, yielding at least 6 micrograms per sample. The percentages of naive CD45RAhigh/CD27high T cells were determined by flow cytometry on a PBMC aliquot from every donor. Libraries were constructed by 5' RACE. TCRdb names Illumina HiSeq 2500 as the instrument used. A second PCR of roughly 6 to 11 cycles was run with a J-beta primer mix and a sample-barcoded 5' primer. Each TCR beta cDNA molecule received a unique molecular identifier from a template-switch 5' adaptor carrying 12 random nucleotides. Each sample yielded at least 3 million CDR3-containing paired-end reads. First-strand cDNA synthesis was performed from all RNA using the Mint cDNA synthesis kit, with priming by a TRBC-specific oligonucleotide. All cDNA was treated with uracil-DNA glycosylase and then went through a first 18-cycle PCR with the universal primers M1SS and BC2_uni_R. Per the original workflow: Each sample was normalized by randomly selecting 1 million high-quality reads, each carrying a distinct molecular identifier. Instead of being binned into consensus sequences, reads with shared molecular identifiers were discarded. MiTCR, with a Q25 quality threshold and the strictest error-elimination algorithm, was used for CDR3 identification, clonotype clustering and error correction. Lower-bound total TCR beta diversity was estimated with a nonparametric unseen species model using Euler transformation. Through fastp at Q25 and MiXCR, TCRdb rebuilt clones from the public reads, retaining in-frame beta chains. Records with the same CDR3 protein are collapsed into one entry carrying the most frequent genes and DNA. TCRdb, not the original authors, processed these V and J calls. The sample table contains some 780,000 distinct CDR3 sequences; only one count was recorded for 56% of them. The ten largest clones take up about a quarter of the sample.

To note about this clonotype: Its antigen target is currently unknown. Base quality data are lacking; no much larger clone is found one base away.

What the authors observed across the whole study: Estimates of total diversity based on one million sequenced T cells were considered lower bounds and underestimates. Observed TCR beta diversity per million T cells fell roughly linearly with age, and a significant reduction was already apparent by age around 40. Donor CMV infection status was unknown, potentially confounding age-related changes in expanded clonotypes. Bulk unsorted PBMC profiling prevented conclusive comparison of naive and antigen-experienced compartments. Compared with the aged group, more naive CD4+ T cells, fewer expanded clones and increased TCR diversity were shown by the long-lived group, suggesting age selection. Observed TCR beta diversity correlated strongly with the percentage of naive T cells measured by flow cytometry.

The sample consisted of blood. The rearrangement combines TRBV5-1 with TRBJ1-2; perhaps TRBD1 is the D gene, with 5 bases matching. This TCR came from a man between 35 and 55 years old in good health. The CDR3 reads CASSLLGGDYGYTF. At the DNA level, the sequence is TGCGCCAGCAGCTTGCTCGGGGGAGACTATGGCTACACCTTC.